A single sample gave rise to the 31 T cell receptor beta chains below, sequenced in a study of blood T cells in healthy people across ages. Primers used in a second PCR of about 6 to 11 cycles were a sample-barcoded 5' primer and a J-beta primer mix. From the 5' RACE reads, TCRdb called clonotypes with MiXCR, one entry per CDR3 protein. Here the sample spans about 1.7 million distinct CDR3 sequences, approximately 28% being singletons. The material sequenced was blood. These receptors were obtained from a woman in her twenties or thirties in good health.

The chain carries TRBV6-5 and TRBJ1-2, with unresolved D. The germline gives CDR1 MNHEY, CDR2 SVGAGI. The ends were cut back, 8 bases at V and 4 bases at J, with 14 bases in the middle. This CDR3 contains 13 residues. The DNA of the CDR3 is TGTGCCAGCGCTGAGGGAGAGAGCTATGGCTACACCTTC. Amino acids: CASAEGESYGYTF.

This rearrangement joins TRBV6-2 or TRBV6-3 to TRBJ2-1; D ambiguous. CDR1 is MNHEY, CDR2 SVGEGT, per germline. Trimming removed 0 bases from V and 9 bases from J, with 6 bases in between. This CDR3 is built from 12 residues. This chain's CDR3 is CASSYSALEQFF. CDR3 coding DNA: TGTGCCAGCAGTTACTCAGCGCTTGAGCAGTTCTTC.

On this clonotype: A much more abundant neighbour one base away suggests this may be a read error. The CDR3 region is CASGFSRSYGQYF. In DNA, the CDR3 is TGTGCCAGTGGGTTCAGTAGGTCCTACGGGCAGTACTTC. The rearrangement joins TRBV2 to TRBJ2-4; unclear D gene. The CDR3 is 13 residues long. Trimming removed 9 bases at V and 13 bases at J, with 22 bases between. Germline CDR1 reads SNHLY; CDR2 reads FYNNEI.

This clonotype has a handful of counts. The J gene is TRBJ2-7, the V gene TRBV9, with D perhaps assigned TRBD1 or TRBD2 (5 bases each). The V gene's germline CDR1 is SGDLS and CDR2 YYNGEE. This CDR3 has 15 amino acids. Trimming took off 3 bases at V and 0 bases at J, with 13 bases between the two ends. CDR3 sequence reads: CASSAKGRSSYEQYF. DNA for the CDR3: TGTGCCAGCAGCGCTAAGGGACGGAGCTCCTACGAGCAGTACTTC.

This chain connects TRBV10-2 to TRBJ1-6; D remains ambiguous. The CDR3 has 13 amino acids. V lost 3 bases and J lost 7, with 7 bases in between. The germline V gene has CDR1 WSHSY and CDR2 SAAADI. As DNA, the CDR3 is TGCGCCAGCAGTGATCTGGTGAATTCACCCCTCCACTTT. Translated, it gives CASSDLVNSPLHF.

Only a few counts were recorded for this clonotype. The chain employs TRBV9 and TRBJ2-1, with D hard to call. The V gene lost 0 bases and the J gene lost 0 bases, with 7 bases spanning the gap. This CDR3 has 15 amino acids. Germline CDR1 reads SGDLS; CDR2 reads YYNGEE. The chain's CDR3 is CASSVVDGSYNEQFF. CDR3 coding DNA: TGTGCCAGCAGCGTAGTGGACGGCTCCTACAATGAGCAGTTCTTC. Complete variable domain (other parts from reference TRBV9 and TRBJ2-1): DSGVTQTPKHLITATGQRVTLRCSPRSGDLSVYWYQQSLDQGLQFLIQYYNGEERAKGNILERFSAQQFPDLHSELNLSSLELGDSALYFCASSVVDGSYNEQFFGPGTRLTVL.

This clonotype appeared a few times. This rearrangement joins TRBV29-1 to TRBJ2-3; 9 nucleotides agree with TRBD2. The CDR3 is 14 amino acids. V lost 4 bases, J lost 0 bases, and 2 bases stayed unmatched. CDR1 is SQVTM and CDR2 is ANQGSEA in the germline V gene. The CDR3 nucleotides read TGCAGCGTTGGGCTAGCGGGGAGCACAGATACGCAGTATTTT. This gives the protein CSVGLAGSTDTQYF.

In the case of this clonotype: Being one base from a much bigger clone, this may be a read error. The chain joins TRBV6-6 to TRBJ2-7; no firm D call. This CDR3 region has 12 residues. Germline CDR1 and CDR2: MNHNY and SVGAGI (reference sequence). The DNA of the CDR3 is TGTGCCAGCAGTTACGATTCCTACGAGCAGGACTTC. It translates to CASSYDSYEQDF.

The CDR3 here is CASSALDRAFSQETQYF. The CDR3 DNA reads TGTGCCAGCAGCGCCCTGGACAGGGCTTTTTCGCAAGAGACCCAGTACTTC. The J gene is TRBJ2-5, the V gene TRBV5-6, with 8 bases lining up with TRBD1. J was trimmed by 2 bases and V by 4 bases; bases with no gene match: 13. Germline loops: CDR1 SGHDT, CDR2 YYEEEE. This CDR3 contains 17 residues. Combining the CDR3 with reference TRBV5-6 and TRBJ2-5 gives the whole variable domain DAGVTQSPTHLIKTRGQQVTLRCSPKSGHDTVSWYQQALGQGPQFIFQYYEEEERQRGNFPDRFSGHQFPNYSSELNVNALLLGDSALYLCASSALDRAFSQETQYFGPGTRLLVL.

As to this clonotype: Possible read error: a much larger clone is one base away. The chain joins TRBV7-2 to TRBJ2-5; D may be TRBD2 (6 bases). The DNA end is more similar to TRBJ2-7, so the J call may be wrong. Germline lookup yields CDR1 SGHTA and CDR2 FQGNSA. The CDR3 sequence is 16 residues long. The CDR3 DNA reads TGTGCCAGCAGCCCCAGCTCGGCGGGACGTCCTTACGAGCAGTACTTC. Protein sequence: CASSPSSAGRPYEQYF.

The sample holds many counts of this clonotype. The chain carries TRBV9 and TRBJ2-1, with D possibly TRBD1 on 5 matching bases. V was cut by 4 bases and J by 3 bases, with 11 bases left in between. The germline CDR1 and CDR2 sequences are SGDLS and YYNGEE. The CDR3 loop spans 14 amino acids. The CDR3 DNA follows: TGTGCCAGCAGCTCCCTCAGGGACTACAATGAGCAGTTCTTC. Residues: CASSSLRDYNEQFF.

This clonotype appeared a few times. This rearrangement joins TRBV15 to TRBJ2-4, with 9 nucleotides matching TRBD1. Germline CDR1 is LNHNV and CDR2 is YYDKDF (reference sequence). CDR3 length: 14 residues. The ends lost 1 base at V and 7 bases at J; junction bases unmatched: 2. CDR3 DNA: TGTGCCACCAGCAGAGGGGACAGGGATAACATTCAGTACTTC. It is translated as CATSRGDRDNIQYF. The variable domain in full, completed from reference TRBV15 and TRBJ2-4, reads DAMVIQNPRYQVTQFGKPVTLSCSQTLNHNVMYWYQQKSSQAPKLLFHYYDKDFNNEADTPDNFQSRRPNTSFCFLDIRSPGLGDTAMYLCATSRGDRDNIQYFGAGTRLSVL.

This clonotype was observed a handful of times. The chain employs TRBV6-1 and TRBJ1-1, with TRBD1 as a possible D gene (6 bases). Germline values: CDR1 MNHNS, CDR2 SASEGT. This CDR3 has 13 amino acids. Between the trimmed V and J ends, which lost 7 bases and 1 base, there was a span of 10 bases. DNA for the CDR3: TGTGCCAGCAATCAACAGGGGAACACTGAAGCTTTCTTT. Its translation: CASNQQGNTEAFF.

This clonotype was seen at least ten times. This sequence joins TRBV29-1 and TRBJ2-7; 7 bases are a match to TRBD1. Trimming removed 3 bases from V and 0 bases from J; junction bases left unmatched: 2. The CDR3 contains 13 residues. Looked up from germline, CDR1 is SQVTM and CDR2 is ANQGSEA. The CDR3 is CSVDHRGSYEQYF. The CDR3 DNA follows: TGCAGCGTTGATCACAGGGGCTCCTACGAGCAGTACTTC.

This clonotype was seen more than once but under ten times. The junction differs from germline at one of its ends, possibly a read error. The chain carries TRBV9 and TRBJ1-6, with TRBD1 identical over 9 bases. The CDR3 has 16 residues. Germline V gene data show CDR1 as SGDLS and CDR2 as YYNGEE. This CDR3 reads CASSALTGTGTSPLHF. The CDR3 DNA sequence: TGCGCCAGCAGCGCCTTAACCGGGACAGGGACTTCACCCCTCCACTTT. Full variable domain (rest looked up from reference TRBV9 and TRBJ1-6): DSGVTQTPKHLITATGQRVTLRCSPRSGDLSVYWYQQSLDQGLQFLIQYYNGEERAKGNILERFSAQQFPDLHSELNLSSLELGDSALYFCASSALTGTGTSPLHFGNGTRLTVT.

Notes on this clonotype: A read error is possible here, since a much larger clone lies one base away. CDR3 amino acids: CASSLKHTTYERYF. In DNA, the CDR3 is TGTGCCAGCAGCTTAAAGCACACAACCTACGAGCGGTACTTC. This sequence joins TRBV7-9 and TRBJ2-7; unclear D gene. The germline CDR1 and CDR2 sequences are SEHNR and FQNEAQ (reference sequence). The CDR3 length is 14 residues.

This clonotype has only a few counts. The chain combines TRBV30 with TRBJ2-5; TRBD1 agrees at 7 bases. V lost 1 base, J lost 3 bases, and 11 bases stayed unmatched. The V gene's germline CDR1 is GTSNPN and CDR2 SVGIG (reference sequence). This CDR3 spans 16 amino acids. The CDR3 bases are TGTGCCTGGAGTGGGGGTTTCAGGGGGAAAGAAGAGACCCAGTACTTC. It codes for CAWSGGFRGKEETQYF. Filled out from reference TRBV30 and TRBJ2-5, the complete variable domain reads SQTIHQWPATLVQPVGSPLSLECTVEGTSNPNLYWYRQAAGRGLQLLFYSVGIGQISSEVPQNLSASRPQDRQFILSSKKLLLSDSGFYLCAWSGGFRGKEETQYFGPGTRLLVL.

This clonotype was seen only a few times. This chain uses TRBV3-1 with TRBJ2-2; D possibly corresponds to TRBD2 (6 bases). CDR3 length equals 13 residues. V lost 1 base and J lost 6, with 6 bases in between. Germline CDR1 reads LGHDT; CDR2 reads YNNKEL (reference sequence). CDR3 residues: CASSQGRAGELFF. The CDR3 region has the DNA TGTGCCAGCAGCCAAGGGAGGGCCGGGGAGCTGTTTTTT. The complete variable domain, with remaining parts taken from reference TRBV3-1 and TRBJ2-2, reads DTAVSQTPKYLVTQMGNDKSIKCEQNLGHDTMYWYKQDSKKFLKIMFSYNNKELIINETVPNRFSPKSPDKAHLNLHINSLELGDSAVYFCASSQGRAGELFFGEGSRLTVL.

J is TRBJ1-2 and V is TRBV30, with 8 bases aligning to TRBD1. The CDR3 totals 13 residues. J lost 4 bases, V lost 6 bases, and 7 bases had no gene match. Germline CDR1 is GTSNPN and CDR2 is SVGIG (reference sequence). CDR3 coding DNA: TGTGCCTGCCTCCAGGGGGCGGGCTATGGCTACACCTTC. As protein: CACLQGAGYGYTF.

This clonotype was picked up many times. The genes are TRBV27 and TRBJ1-5, with unresolved D. V dropped 3 bases and J dropped 4 bases, with 7 bases sitting between them. Germline CDR1 and CDR2: MNHEY and SMNVEV (reference sequence). The CDR3 spans 13 residues. Here the CDR3 DNA reads TGTGCCAGCAGTTTTTTCCCGAATCAGCCCCAGCATTTT. Translation: CASSFFPNQPQHF.

As regards this clonotype: At one end the junction does not follow the germline gene, possibly because of a read error. This chain joins TRBV7-2 and TRBJ2-5; possibly TRBD1 for D (5 bases). The CDR3 covers 13 residues. Germline CDR1 and CDR2: SGHTA and FQGNSA. The CDR3 bases are TGTGCCAGCAGCATCACAGGACAAGGGACCCAGTACTTC. Its protein product is CASSITGQGTQYF.

The chain employs TRBV29-1 and TRBJ2-2, with D hard to call. Per the germline V gene, CDR1 is SQVTM and CDR2 is ANQGSEA. The V end lost 4 bases, the J end lost 5 bases, and 14 bases lay between the germline ends. The CDR3 extends over 14 amino acids. Written as DNA, the CDR3 is TGCAGCGTTGTAGGGCCTAAGTTGACCGGGGAGCTGTTTTTT. Translation: CSVVGPKLTGELFF.

This clonotype was detected many times. The V gene is TRBV6-6, the J gene TRBJ2-3; D perhaps matches TRBD1 (6 bases). Germline V gene data show CDR1 as MNHNY and CDR2 as SVGAGI (reference sequence). V was trimmed by 4 bases and J by 0 bases, leaving 11 bases between them. The CDR3 spans 15 residues. CDR3 in DNA: TGTGCCAGCAGTTCCCGACAGGCGAGCACAGATACGCAGTATTTT. Amino acids: CASSSRQASTDTQYF.

The chain couples TRBV29-1 to TRBJ2-6; D is uncertain. The V gene's germline CDR1 is SQVTM and CDR2 ANQGSEA. Trimming removed 4 bases at V and 8 bases at J, with 18 bases between. The CDR3 is made up of 15 amino acids. This CDR3 reads CSVGVVRSGTNVLTF. The CDR3, as DNA: TGCAGCGTTGGCGTAGTCCGCTCTGGAACCAACGTCCTGACTTTC.

The chain combines TRBV5-1 with TRBJ2-6; D gene unclear. V lost 0 bases and J lost 0, with 7 bases in between. The CDR3 runs to 16 residues. The germline V gene encodes CDR1 SGHRS and CDR2 YFSETQ. The CDR3 loop reads CASSLGSLSGANVLTF. In DNA, the CDR3 is TGCGCCAGCAGCTTGGGTAGCCTCTCTGGGGCCAACGTCCTGACTTTC.

This clonotype appeared many times. The chain's CDR3 is CATSLRLDGYTF. CDR3 coding DNA: TGTGCCACCTCCCTACGTCTAGACGGCTACACCTTC. The chain combines TRBV10-3 with TRBJ1-2; D gene unclear. The V gene lost 10 bases and the J gene lost 8 bases, with 17 bases spanning the gap. Germline CDR1 is ENHRY and CDR2 is SYGVKD. The CDR3 sequence is 12 residues long.

About this clonotype: The junction shows a germline mismatch at one end, possibly a read error. The chain combines TRBV25-1 with TRBJ2-1, with 7 bases matching TRBD2. This CDR3 has 14 amino acids. Germline values: CDR1 MGHDK, CDR2 SYGVNS. The CDR3 DNA is TGTGCCAGCAGCGTGGGGGGGTCCTTCAATGAGCAGTTCTTC. It yields the protein CASSVGGSFNEQFF.

As for this clonotype: A read error may explain this, as a much larger clone is one base away. CDR3 sequence: CASGVGGPSDNKQFF. The CDR3 DNA sequence: TGTGCCAGCGGGGTGGGGGGACCCTCGGACAATAAGCAGTTCTTC. The genes are TRBV7-9 and TRBJ2-1; D possibly corresponds to TRBD2 (6 bases). In germline, CDR1 is SEHNR, CDR2 FQNEAQ (reference sequence). The CDR3 contains 15 residues.

The chain carries TRBV29-1 and TRBJ1-1; D is uncertain. CDR3 length equals 13 residues. V was pared by 5 bases and J by 0 bases, with 10 bases between. Germline CDR1 reads SQVTM; CDR2 reads ANQGSEA. This chain's CDR3 is CSVSGQMNTEAFF. CDR3 nucleotide sequence: TGCAGCGTTTCCGGGCAGATGAACACTGAAGCTTTCTTT.

The V call is TRBV5-1, the J call TRBJ2-5; D is perhaps TRBD1 or TRBD2 (5 bases each). Trimming left V 0 bases short and J 4 bases short, with 13 bases between. The CDR3 length is 15 residues. CDR1 SGHRS and CDR2 YFSETQ come from the germline V gene. The CDR3 protein is CASSLVGEWGETQYF. The CDR3 DNA reads as TGCGCCAGCAGCTTGGTGGGGGAATGGGGAGAGACCCAGTACTTC. Looking up the rest from reference TRBV5-1 and TRBJ2-5 gives the full variable domain: KAGVTQTPRYLIKTRGQQVTLSCSPISGHRSVSWYQQTPGQGLQFLFEYFSETQRNKGNFPGRFSGRQFSNSRSEMNVSTLELGDSALYLCASSLVGEWGETQYFGPGTRLLVL.

This clonotype was counted only a few times. The rearrangement joins TRBV20-1 to TRBJ2-5; tentatively, D is TRBD2 (5 bases). Trimming removed 1 base from V and 4 bases from J, with 13 bases in between. The CDR3 is 14 amino acids. Germline CDR1 is DFQATT and CDR2 is SNEGSKA (reference sequence). The CDR3 spells CSARGFQLVETQYF. For the CDR3, the DNA is TGCAGTGCTAGAGGGTTCCAACTAGTAGAGACCCAGTACTTC.